Listed below are T cell receptor beta chains from one sample, sequenced in a study of T-cell reconstitution after alpha-beta-depleted transplantation in children. TCRdb re-called the PCR reads with MiXCR, one entry per CDR3 protein. The sample has hundreds of thousands of distinct CDR3 sequences, roughly 13% seen once. Sequenced material: PBMCs, mostly from graft donor cells, taken 360 days after TCRalphabeta/CD19-depleted stem cell transplant. These receptors all come from a male patient under 18 who had a stem cell transplant for acute myeloid leukemia, so the T cells may come from the graft donor. Each CDR3 is given with its conserved first and last residue. D genes are given only for firm matches. Clone size is not always given. Where it is, it says once, few, many or a class for expanded clones.

v_call	j_call	d_call	clone_size	cdr3_aa	cdr3_nt
TRBV6-5	TRBJ2-7	NA	NA	CASSYSNRGSYEQYF	TGTGCCAGCAGTTACTCGAATAGGGGATCCTACGAGCAGTACTTC
TRBV20-1	TRBJ2-1	NA	NA	CSAGGVAADSSYNEQFF	TGCAGTGCTGGAGGGGTGGCGGCAGATAGCTCCTACAATGAGCAGTTCTTC
TRBV11-1	TRBJ2-2	TRBD2	few	CASSLGRSGRTNTGELFF	TGTGCCAGCAGCTTAGGTAGAAGCGGGAGGACGAACACCGGGGAGCTGTTTTTT
TRBV18	TRBJ2-7	TRBD2	few	CASSPTAGGLAAPTYEQYF	TGTGCCAGCTCACCGACGGCAGGAGGACTAGCGGCACCGACCTACGAGCAGTACTTC
TRBV5-1	TRBJ1-6	NA	many	CASSLEQGASPLHF	TGCGCCAGCAGCTTGGAACAGGGAGCTTCACCCCTCCACTTT
TRBV7-3	TRBJ2-1	TRBD2	few	CASSSLLSGRAGNEQFF	TGTGCCAGCAGCTCCCTCCTTAGCGGGAGGGCCGGGAATGAGCAGTTCTTC
TRBV5-5	TRBJ2-5	TRBD2	NA	CASSLSPGLLRQETQYF	TGTGCCAGCAGCCTCTCCCCGGGACTACTTCGGCAAGAGACCCAGTACTTC
TRBV4-3	TRBJ2-5	TRBD1	few	CASHPGTGPRETQYF	TGCGCCAGCCATCCGGGGACAGGGCCCAGAGAGACCCAGTACTTC
TRBV12-3/TRBV12-4	TRBJ1-5	NA	many	CASTPGRNQPQHF	TGTGCCAGCACTCCTGGGCGCAATCAGCCCCAGCATTTT
TRBV24-1	TRBJ1-4	NA	many	CATSDPQGKTGEKLFF	TGTGCCACCAGTGATCCACAAGGGAAAACGGGCGAAAAACTGTTTTTT
TRBV11-2	TRBJ2-7	TRBD2	many	CASSLLLAGPYEQYF	TGTGCCAGCAGCTTACTACTAGCGGGGCCCTACGAGCAGTACTTC
TRBV9	TRBJ2-2	TRBD2	NA	CASSSTRTSGINTGELFF	TGTGCCAGCAGCTCGACGAGGACTAGCGGGATTAACACCGGGGAGCTGTTTTTT
TRBV7-2	TRBJ2-7	NA	NA	CASSLLAGGPRLYEQYF	TGTGCCAGCAGCTTACTGGCAGGGGGGCCAAGATTGTACGAGCAGTACTTC
TRBV28	TRBJ2-3	NA	NA	CASTPMVEEDTQYF	TGTGCCAGCACCCCGATGGTGGAGGAGGATACGCAGTATTTT
TRBV14	TRBJ2-5	NA	many	CASSRLDSEETQYF	TGTGCCAGCAGTCGACTAGACAGCGAAGAGACCCAGTACTTC
TRBV7-9	TRBJ2-1	NA	many	CASRPFGGSSYNEQFF	TGTGCCAGCAGACCCTTCGGTGGAAGCTCCTACAATGAGCAGTTCTTC
TRBV5-1	TRBJ2-5	NA	many	CASSRLQETQYF	TGCGCCAGCAGCCGACTCCAAGAGACCCAGTACTTC
TRBV20-1	TRBJ2-1	NA	NA	CSATWGSGRPTYNEQFF	TGCAGTGCTACCTGGGGGAGCGGAAGACCCACCTACAATGAGCAGTTCTTC
TRBV4-3	TRBJ2-7	TRBD2	NA	CASSQQGLAGGGSYEQYF	TGCGCCAGCAGCCAGCAGGGACTAGCGGGAGGGGGCTCCTACGAGCAGTACTTC
TRBV5-1	TRBJ2-4	NA	few	CASSLFQGRDIQYF	TGCGCCAGCAGCTTGTTTCAGGGGAGGGACATTCAGTACTTC
TRBV19	TRBJ2-7	TRBD1	NA	CASSIRTGPEQYF	TGTGCCAGTAGTATACGGACAGGGCCCGAGCAGTACTTC
TRBV4-3	TRBJ2-2	NA	many	CASSQPSASNTGELFF	TGCGCCAGCAGCCAACCCAGCGCGAGTAACACCGGGGAGCTGTTTTTT
TRBV12-3/TRBV12-4	TRBJ1-5	NA	many	CASSLRAVNQPQHF	TGTGCCAGCAGTTTAAGGGCAGTCAATCAGCCCCAGCATTTT
TRBV28	TRBJ2-4	NA	NA	CASSLKFIAKNIQYF	TGTGCCAGCAGTTTAAAGTTCATAGCCAAAAACATTCAGTACTTC
TRBV28	TRBJ2-7	NA	few	CASRKTGGLYEQYF	TGTGCCAGCAGGAAGACAGGAGGGTTATACGAGCAGTACTTC
TRBV5-1	TRBJ2-7	NA	few	CASSLPSGTMPSYEQYF	TGCGCCAGCAGCTTGCCCTCCGGTACTATGCCATCCTACGAGCAGTACTTC
TRBV7-8	TRBJ2-3	TRBD2	few	CAGKGGTTVTDTQYF	TGTGCCGGTAAGGGCGGGACTACCGTCACAGATACGCAGTATTTT
TRBV20-1	TRBJ2-7	NA	few	CSARKSSYEQYF	TGCAGTGCTAGAAAGAGTTCCTACGAGCAGTACTTC
TRBV21-1	TRBJ2-7	NA	few	CASSWTSGRALHEQYF	TGTGCCAGCAGCTGGACTAGCGGGAGGGCCCTCCACGAGCAGTACTTC
TRBV9	TRBJ2-7	NA	few	CASSVDGGPVYEQYF	TGTGCCAGCAGCGTAGACGGGGGCCCCGTATACGAGCAGTACTTC
TRBV6-1	TRBJ1-1	NA	NA	CASSTLSGNTEAFF	TGTGCCAGCAGCACCCTGAGTGGGAACACTGAAGCTTTCTTT
TRBV18	TRBJ2-1	NA	few	CASSPRSYSPLFPVWEQFF	TGTGCCAGCTCACCAAGATCCTACAGCCCTTTATTCCCCGTGTGGGAGCAGTTCTTC
TRBV12-3/TRBV12-4	TRBJ2-5	NA	many	CASSFLRGRETQYF	TGTGCCAGCAGTTTTCTAAGGGGGAGAGAGACCCAGTACTTC
TRBV20-1	TRBJ2-7	NA	few	CSARDPGPESYEQYF	TGCAGTGCTAGAGATCCGGGACCAGAGTCCTACGAGCAGTACTTC
TRBV7-3	TRBJ2-5	TRBD2	few	CASSLLAGELETQYF	TGTGCCAGCAGCTTGCTAGCGGGAGAACTCGAGACCCAGTACTTC
TRBV7-2	TRBJ2-1	TRBD2	many	CASSTPSGTSGRLFF	TGTGCCAGCAGCACCCCCTCCGGGACTAGCGGGAGGTTGTTCTTC
TRBV12-3/TRBV12-4	TRBJ1-3	NA	NA	CASSRFGGRLSGNTIYF	TGTGCCAGCAGCCGTTTTGGAGGGCGCTTATCTGGAAACACCATATATTTT
TRBV5-1	TRBJ1-4	TRBD1	NA	CASSLMWTGEKLFF	TGCGCCAGCAGCTTGATGTGGACAGGGGAAAAACTGTTTTTT
TRBV12-3/TRBV12-4	TRBJ2-7	NA	few	CASTWGGPRYEQYF	TGTGCCAGCACCTGGGGCGGACCTCGCTACGAGCAGTACTTC
TRBV14	TRBJ2-7	TRBD1	many	CASSRYRGSYEQYF	TGTGCCAGCAGCCGTTACAGGGGGAGCTACGAGCAGTACTTC
TRBV7-2	TRBJ2-1	TRBD2	NA	CASSLVGSGSYNEQFF	TGTGCCAGCAGCTTAGTAGGTAGCGGGAGTTACAATGAGCAGTTCTTC
TRBV23-1	TRBJ2-1	NA	once	CASSQSLGGNEQFF	TGCGCCAGCAGTCAGAGCCTTGGGGGTAATGAGCAGTTCTTC
TRBV2	TRBJ2-3	NA	NA	CASDRDSTDTQYF	TGTGCCAGTGACCGGGACTCCACAGATACGCAGTATTTT
TRBV6-5	TRBJ2-7	TRBD1	few	CASSYSTGLEQYF	TGTGCCAGCAGTTACTCGACAGGGCTCGAGCAGTACTTC
TRBV4-2	TRBJ2-7	TRBD2	few	CASSRPGSLLPGLAGGRREQYF	TGTGCCAGCAGCCGGCCAGGGAGCCTGTTACCGGGACTAGCGGGAGGTAGGCGCGAGCAGTACTTC
TRBV7-9	TRBJ2-3	TRBD2	few	CASSWGTSGITDTQYF	TGTGCCAGCAGCTGGGGGACTAGCGGGATCACAGATACGCAGTATTTT
TRBV7-2	TRBJ2-5	NA	many	CASTHPGPQYF	TGTGCCAGCACTCATCCCGGTCCCCAGTACTTC
TRBV28	TRBJ2-3	NA	NA	CASSPRGRYKQYF	TGTGCCAGCAGCCCACGGGGCCGGTATAAGCAGTATTTT